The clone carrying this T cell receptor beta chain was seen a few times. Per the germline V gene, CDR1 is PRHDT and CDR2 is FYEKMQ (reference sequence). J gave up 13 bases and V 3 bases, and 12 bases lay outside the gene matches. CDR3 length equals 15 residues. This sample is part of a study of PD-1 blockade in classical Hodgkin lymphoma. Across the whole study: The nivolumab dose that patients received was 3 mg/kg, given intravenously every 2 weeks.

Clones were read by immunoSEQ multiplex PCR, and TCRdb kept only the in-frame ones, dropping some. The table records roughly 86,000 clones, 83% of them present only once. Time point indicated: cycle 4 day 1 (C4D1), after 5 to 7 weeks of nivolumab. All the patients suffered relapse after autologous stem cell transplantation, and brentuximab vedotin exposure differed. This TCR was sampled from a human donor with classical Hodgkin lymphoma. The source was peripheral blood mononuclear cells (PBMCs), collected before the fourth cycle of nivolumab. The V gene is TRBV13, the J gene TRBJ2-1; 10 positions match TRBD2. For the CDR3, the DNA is TGTGCCAGCAGCTTGGGCCGGCTAGCGGGAGCCCATCAGTTCTTC. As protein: CASSLGRLAGAHQFF.